These 24 T cell receptor beta chains came from one sample sequenced in a study of blood T cells in healthy people across ages. It was with a sample-barcoded 5' primer and a J-beta primer mix that a second PCR of roughly 7 to 12 cycles was run. TCRdb re-called the 5' RACE reads through MiXCR, storing one row per CDR3 protein. The profile shows approximately 900,000 distinct CDR3 sequences, under 50% of them singletons. Sequencing was carried out using blood. These receptors all stem from a man aged 25 to 40 in good health.

This clonotype was detected only a few times. The chain employs TRBV14 and TRBJ2-2; D unresolved. The germline V gene has CDR1 SGHDN and CDR2 FVKESK. The CDR3 is 13 amino acids. Trimming took 1 base from V and 6 from J, leaving 6 bases between them. The CDR3 sequence is CASSQVGAGELFF. The CDR3 coding sequence is TGTGCCAGCAGCCAAGTGGGTGCCGGGGAGCTGTTTTTT.

The chain has TRBV7-9 and TRBJ2-5; the D is unclear. This CDR3 region has 11 residues. V lost 6 bases, J lost 9 bases, and 11 bases lay in between. Per germline, CDR1 SEHNR and CDR2 FQNEAQ (reference sequence). CDR3 sequence (DNA): TGTGCCAGCAGATCTGACGGGTCCCAGTACTTC. Translating gives CASRSDGSQYF.

The gene calls are TRBV6-5 and TRBJ2-7; D is uncertain. The CDR3 has 15 amino acids. CDR1 MNHEY and CDR2 SVGAGI come from the germline V gene. Trimming stripped 7 bases from V and 2 bases from J, with 18 bases between. The CDR3 DNA reads as TGTGCCAGCATCTCCCCCGTAGGAAGGGCCTACGAGCAGTACTTC. Protein: CASISPVGRAYEQYF.

This clonotype has only a few counts. This sequence joins TRBV7-8 and TRBJ2-7; a weak D match, TRBD1 (6 bases). The V end was cut by 3 bases, the J end by 4 bases, with 16 bases between. Germline CDR1 is SGHVS and CDR2 is FQNEAQ. The CDR3 covers 15 residues. The CDR3 nucleotides are TGTGCCAGCAGCTTTACTGGACAGCTTTCATACGAGCAGTACTTC. Its translation: CASSFTGQLSYEQYF.

Comments on this clonotype: This may stem from a read error, because a much larger clone lies one nucleotide away. For the CDR3, the DNA is TGTGCCAGCAGCTACCAGTTTGGGGATCAGCCCCAGCATTTT. Translated: CASSYQFGDQPQHF. The chain combines TRBV7-8 with TRBJ1-5; D unresolved. This CDR3 spans 14 amino acids. The V end was cut by 4 bases, the J end by 5 bases, with 12 bases between. Germline CDR1 SGHVS, CDR2 FQNEAQ.

CDR3 sequence: CSVVGARYEQFF. The CDR3 DNA sequence: TGCAGCGTTGTGGGGGCGCGATACGAGCAGTTCTTC. The chain carries TRBV29-1 and TRBJ2-1, with D possibly matching TRBD1 (6 bases). Per the germline V gene, CDR1 is SQVTM and CDR2 is ANQGSEA. There are 12 residues in the CDR3. The V end lost 4 bases, the J end lost 10 bases, and 14 bases lay between the germline ends.

The rearrangement links TRBV6-5 to TRBJ1-5; D may be TRBD1 (6 bases). Germline V gene lookup returns CDR1 MNHEY and CDR2 SVGAGI. V was cut by 4 bases and J by 9 bases, with 19 bases left in between. The CDR3 has 15 amino acids. The CDR3 protein is CASSLTGTGGLPQHF. DNA of the CDR3: TGTGCCAGCAGTTTAACAGGGACCGGTGGATTGCCCCAGCATTTT.

This chain uses TRBV27 with TRBJ2-5, with D tentatively TRBD2 (5 bases). CDR1 is MNHEY and CDR2 is SMNVEV in the germline V gene (reference sequence). The CDR3 sequence is 13 residues long. Trimming shortened V by 3 bases and J by 3 bases, and 8 bases separated the two germline ends. This CDR3 is CASSFGLKETQYF. CDR3 DNA sequence: TGTGCCAGCAGTTTTGGACTGAAAGAGACCCAGTACTTC.

This rearrangement joins TRBV6-2 or TRBV6-3 to TRBJ2-1, with 8 positions matching TRBD2. The CDR3 covers 17 residues. The V gene's germline CDR1 is MNHEY and CDR2 SVGEGT. With 0 bases clipped from V and 7 bases from J, the junction kept 11 bases outside the gene matches. In nucleotides, the CDR3 is TGTGCCAGCAGTTACTCCGTTGAAACCGGGGGGGGTAATGAGCAGTTCTTC. Encoded protein: CASSYSVETGGGNEQFF.

The chain couples TRBV20-1 to TRBJ2-5; D unresolved. TRBJ2-7 explains the end of the DNA better; the J call may be wrong. CDR3 size: 14 residues. CDR1 and CDR2 (germline): DFQATT, SNEGSKA (reference sequence). The CDR3 sequence: CSARDQRVGHEQYF. CDR3 DNA sequence: TGCAGTGCTAGAGATCAAAGGGTAGGACACGAGCAGTACTTC.

V is TRBV20-1 and J is TRBJ2-7, with D possibly TRBD1 on 5 matching bases. CDR3 size: 16 residues. Trimming pared 2 bases from V and 0 bases from J, leaving 17 bases between. CDR1 and CDR2 from the germline V gene are DFQATT and SNEGSKA (reference sequence). CDR3 sequence: CSARRRDRPSSYEQYF. The CDR3 DNA reads TGCAGTGCTAGACGCCGTGACAGACCGAGCTCCTACGAGCAGTACTTC.

The chain recombines TRBV27 with TRBJ1-5; weak D call: TRBD1 (6 bases). V lost 5 bases, J lost 0 bases, and 8 bases lay in between. The CDR3 extends over 14 amino acids. The germline CDR1 and CDR2 sequences are MNHEY and SMNVEV (reference sequence). Here the CDR3 reads CASSHRDSNQPQHF. CDR3 DNA sequence: TGTGCCAGCAGTCACAGGGATAGCAATCAGCCCCAGCATTTT.

This clonotype was detected only a few times. The chain employs TRBV6-6 and TRBJ2-1; D ambiguous. This CDR3 spans 15 amino acids. Trimming stripped 5 bases from V and 0 bases from J, with 11 bases between. Germline values: CDR1 MNHNY, CDR2 SVGAGI (reference sequence). CDR3 nucleotides: TGTGCCAGCAGTCCAAAACCATCCTCCTACAATGAGCAGTTCTTC. Protein sequence: CASSPKPSSYNEQFF.

The CDR3 here is CASSSLAETHHNEQFF. The CDR3 DNA is TGTGCCAGCAGTTCCCTGGCAGAGACCCACCACAATGAGCAGTTCTTC. This sequence joins TRBV6-5 and TRBJ2-1; D uncertain. This CDR3 is built from 16 residues. Germline assignment: CDR1 MNHEY and CDR2 SVGAGI. V dropped 4 bases and J dropped 5 bases, with 18 bases sitting between them.

The chain employs TRBV4-3 and TRBJ1-6; D is undetermined. The length of the CDR3 is 15 residues. Germline CDR1 and CDR2: LGHNA and YSLEER. Trimming took 0 bases from V and 8 from J, leaving 11 bases between them. The CDR3 is CASSQDRVRDSPLHF. In DNA form, the CDR3 reads TGCGCCAGCAGCCAAGATCGCGTCAGAGATTCACCCCTCCACTTT.

The chain joins TRBV6-2 or TRBV6-3 to TRBJ2-3; no definite D call. Deletions cut 6 bases from V and 2 bases from J, with 21 bases between. This CDR3 is built from 17 residues. Germline CDR1 reads MNHEY; CDR2 reads SVGEGT. The CDR3 coding sequence is TGTGCCAGCAGACCCGACTTACCGAACGTCATCACAGATACGCAGTATTTT. Its translation: CASRPDLPNVITDTQYF.

V usage is TRBV7-2 and J usage is TRBJ1-2; D remains ambiguous. This CDR3 is built from 14 residues. With 1 base removed from V and 4 bases from J, the gap between germline ends came to 10 bases. The V gene's germline CDR1 is SGHTA and CDR2 FQGNSA. CDR3 sequence reads: CASSLDLLFYGYTF. In nucleotides, the CDR3 is TGTGCCAGCAGCTTAGACCTCCTATTCTATGGCTACACCTTC.

The J gene is TRBJ1-3, the V gene TRBV20-1; possibly TRBD1 for D (5 bases). V gave up 6 bases and J gave up 4 bases, with 22 bases separating them. Germline V CDR1 and CDR2: DFQATT, SNEGSKA (reference sequence). The CDR3 consists of 16 residues. The CDR3 region has the DNA TGCAGTGCCCCAGCACGGGGGACGAGTCTCGGAAACACCATATATTTT. Translating gives CSAPARGTSLGNTIYF.

Comment on this clonotype: One end of the junction fails to match germline, which may point to a read error. The chain's CDR3 is CASSAQELGGYTEQFF. The CDR3 coding sequence is TGCGCCAGCAGCGCCCAGGAACTTGGGGGCTACACTGAGCAGTTCTTC. The genes are TRBV5-1 and TRBJ2-1; D may be TRBD1 (6 bases). This CDR3 spans 16 amino acids. The germline V gene has CDR1 SGHRS and CDR2 YFSETQ.

This chain connects TRBV27 to TRBJ1-1; D not resolved. The germline CDR1 and CDR2 sequences are MNHEY and SMNVEV (reference sequence). This CDR3 is 13 amino acids long. Trimming left V 0 bases short and J 4 bases short, with 6 bases between. CDR3 DNA: TGTGCCAGCAGTTTATCGATCGTCACTGAAGCTTTCTTT. Protein sequence: CASSLSIVTEAFF.

In this sample, this clonotype turned up a few times. The chain couples TRBV6-6 to TRBJ2-5; D might be TRBD1 (6 bases). This CDR3 spans 14 amino acids. In germline, CDR1 is MNHNY, CDR2 SVGAGI (reference sequence). The germline V and J ends were trimmed by 7 bases and 3 bases, with 15 bases remaining between them. CDR3 loop: CASTFGTSKETQYF. The CDR3 region has the DNA TGTGCCAGCACCTTCGGGACATCTAAAGAGACCCAGTACTTC.

In its sample, this clonotype was seen a few times. The rearrangement links TRBV20-1 to TRBJ1-5; D is ambiguous. Looked up from germline, CDR1 is DFQATT and CDR2 is SNEGSKA (reference sequence). The CDR3 is made up of 14 amino acids. V lost 0 bases to trimming and J lost 3 bases, with 9 bases between them. The CDR3 loop reads CSARDQGSNQPQHF. In DNA form, the CDR3 reads TGCAGTGCTAGAGATCAAGGATCCAATCAGCCCCAGCATTTT.

This clonotype was detected ten times or more. The chain recombines TRBV24-1 with TRBJ2-1; D gene ambiguous. Germline values: CDR1 KGHDR, CDR2 SFDVKD. The CDR3 runs 13 residues. Trimming took off 4 bases at V and 4 bases at J, with 7 bases between the two ends. The CDR3 nucleotides are TGTGCCACCAGTGACGCCGGATACAATGAGCAGTTCTTC. The encoded protein is CATSDAGYNEQFF.

This clonotype has only a few counts. The chain uses TRBV5-1 and TRBJ2-3; 12 nucleotides line up with TRBD1. Germline values: CDR1 SGHRS, CDR2 YFSETQ. The trim removed 1 base at V and 5 bases at J, leaving 5 bases unmatched. The CDR3 length is 16 residues. CDR3 sequence reads: CASSLSGTGGLDTQYF. In nucleotides, the CDR3 is TGCGCCAGCAGCTTGAGCGGGACAGGGGGCTTAGATACGCAGTATTTT.